Listed below are T cell receptor beta chains from one sample, sequenced in a study of blood T cell repertoires in COVID-19. Assay used: immunoSEQ multiplex PCR; TCRdb lists only in-frame clones, some missing. The sample consists of 60,000 to 85,000 clones, roughly four fifths of them appearing once. The sequenced sample consisted of peripheral blood. The receptors were sampled from a man between 65 and 85 years old with acute or convalescent COVID-19. The CDR3 runs from the conserved cysteine through the conserved F or W. Fields, in order: CDR3 length, D gene, J gene, clone size, V gene, CDR3 DNA, CDR3 protein. A D gene is named only where the DNA matches it firmly. Not all rows give a size; the values are once, few, many and, for expanded clones, a class.

length: 17; D: TRBD2; J: TRBJ2-1; size: NA; V: TRBV9; DNA: TGTGCCAGCAGCCCCTTCCGGACTAGCGGTTCCTACAATGAGCAGTTCTTC; CDR3: CASSPFRTSGSYNEQFF
length: 15; D: NA; J: TRBJ1-4; size: once; V: TRBV5-1; DNA: TGCGCCAGCAGCTTGGAAGGGGCCCGCAATGAAAAACTGTTTTTT; CDR3: CASSLEGARNEKLFF
length: 18; D: NA; J: TRBJ2-7; size: NA; V: TRBV24-1; DNA: TGTGCCACCAGTGATTTGGAGGGGGGGGGACTCTCGAACTACGAGCAGTACTTC; CDR3: CATSDLEGGGLSNYEQYF
length: 17; D: TRBD1; J: TRBJ2-2; size: NA; V: TRBV5-1; DNA: TGCGCCAGCAGCTTGGCACCTTCCGGGACAGACCATTATAAGCTGTTTTTT; CDR3: CASSLAPSGTDHYKLFF
length: 13; D: NA; J: TRBJ1-2; size: NA; V: TRBV7-9; DNA: TGTGCCAGCAGCTTAGTGAAGGGGGACGGCTACACCTTC; CDR3: CASSLVKGDGYTF
length: 11; D: NA; J: TRBJ1-2; size: NA; V: TRBV30; DNA: TGTGCCTGGAGAAACAGACAGGCCCACACCTTC; CDR3: CAWRNRQAHTF
length: 15; D: TRBD1; J: TRBJ2-2; size: NA; V: TRBV2; DNA: TGTGCCAGCAGCAAAGGACAGGGGTGGACCGGGGAGCTGTTTTTT; CDR3: CASSKGQGWTGELFF
length: 16; D: TRBD2; J: TRBJ2-1; size: NA; V: TRBV27; DNA: TGTGCCAGCAGTAAAACGACTAGCGGGGGGGATGATGAGCAGTTCTTC; CDR3: CASSKTTSGGDDEQFF
length: 17; D: NA; J: TRBJ2-3; size: NA; V: TRBV3-1/TRBV3-2; DNA: TGTGCCAGCAGCCAAGATCGGGGGTCAGCCGGTTCGTATACGCAGTATTTT; CDR3: CASSQDRGSAGSYTQYF
length: 15; D: TRBD1; J: TRBJ2-2; size: NA; V: TRBV7-2; DNA: TGTGCCAGCAGCTTCCAGACAGGGTTAACCGGGGAGCTGTTTTTT; CDR3: CASSFQTGLTGELFF
length: 16; D: TRBD1; J: TRBJ2-7; size: NA; V: TRBV2; DNA: TGTGCCAGCAGTGAAAGGCCGGGACAGGGCAGCCACGAGCAGTACTTC; CDR3: CASSERPGQGSHEQYF
length: 13; D: NA; J: TRBJ2-5; size: NA; V: TRBV24-1; DNA: TGTGCCACCAGTGGCGGTAGCAGAGAGACCCAGTACTTC; CDR3: CATSGGSRETQYF
length: 14; D: NA; J: TRBJ2-2; size: NA; V: TRBV11-3; DNA: TGTGCCAGCAGCCCCCGGGGAACCACCGGGGAGCTGTTTTTT; CDR3: CASSPRGTTGELFF
length: 15; D: NA; J: TRBJ1-5; size: few; V: TRBV28; DNA: TGTGCCAGCAGCTCATCTCAGGGCGACAATCAGCCCCAGCATTTT; CDR3: CASSSSQGDNQPQHF
length: 17; D: NA; J: TRBJ2-7; size: few; V: TRBV30; DNA: TGTGCCTGGAGTCCCTCCTGGGGGGAGGCTAGCTCCTACGAGCAGTACTTC; CDR3: CAWSPSWGEASSYEQYF
length: 14; D: NA; J: TRBJ2-3; size: NA; V: TRBV7-2; DNA: TGTGCCAGCAGCCTTCCCAGGGACACAGATACGCAGTATTTT; CDR3: CASSLPRDTDTQYF
length: 15; D: TRBD1; J: TRBJ2-7; size: NA; V: TRBV28; DNA: TGTGCCAGCAGTTTCAACGGACAGGGGGCCCACGAGCAGTACTTC; CDR3: CASSFNGQGAHEQYF
length: 14; D: TRBD1; J: TRBJ1-3; size: NA; V: TRBV7-9; DNA: TGTGCCAGCAGCTTAGCCGGGACAGTAAACACCATATATTTT; CDR3: CASSLAGTVNTIYF
length: 17; D: TRBD1; J: TRBJ2-2; size: NA; V: TRBV28; DNA: TGTGCCACCGGGGACAGAGGACCTGCCTCCCCCACCGGGGAGCTGTTTTTT; CDR3: CATGDRGPASPTGELFF
length: 15; D: NA; J: TRBJ2-1; size: NA; V: TRBV15; DNA: TGTGCCACCGCGCCTAGGGCGAGCGGTTACAATGAGCAGTTCTTC; CDR3: CATAPRASGYNEQFF
length: 13; D: NA; J: TRBJ1-2; size: few; V: TRBV6-5; DNA: TGTGCCAGCAGTTATACGGACGCAGGGGGCTACACCTTC; CDR3: CASSYTDAGGYTF
length: 14; D: NA; J: TRBJ2-5; size: NA; V: TRBV9; DNA: TGTGCCAGCAGCTTGGGGCAGGGGTCTCCGACCCAGTACTTC; CDR3: CASSLGQGSPTQYF
length: 14; D: NA; J: TRBJ2-7; size: NA; V: TRBV6-2/TRBV6-3; DNA: TGTGCCAGCAGTTATTATGGCAGCTCCTACGAGCAGTACTTC; CDR3: CASSYYGSSYEQYF
length: 14; D: TRBD1; J: TRBJ1-1; size: once; V: TRBV29-1; DNA: TGCAGCGTGGAGACAGGGGGCGCAGGGACTGAAGCTTTCTTT; CDR3: CSVETGGAGTEAFF
length: 16; D: TRBD2; J: TRBJ2-1; size: NA; V: TRBV6-5; DNA: TGTGCCAGCAGTTGGGGGACTATGGGTTGGCCGAATGAGCAGTTCTTC; CDR3: CASSWGTMGWPNEQFF
length: 15; D: NA; J: TRBJ2-1; size: NA; V: TRBV2; DNA: TGTGCCAGCGGTAAAAGCGGGCCATTCTACAATGAGCAGTTCTTC; CDR3: CASGKSGPFYNEQFF
length: 15; D: TRBD1; J: TRBJ1-2; size: NA; V: TRBV7-2; DNA: TGTGCCAGCAGCGTAAGGAGTCAGGGGGGCTATGGCTACACCTTC; CDR3: CASSVRSQGGYGYTF
length: 15; D: NA; J: TRBJ1-6; size: once; V: TRBV6-5; DNA: TGTGCCAGCAGTTCCGCGGGACCTTCTAATTCACCCCTCCACTTT; CDR3: CASSSAGPSNSPLHF
length: 16; D: TRBD2; J: TRBJ2-2; size: few; V: TRBV7-6; DNA: TGTGCCAGCAGCTTAGCGGGAGGGCGTAACACCGGGGAGCTGTTTTTT; CDR3: CASSLAGGRNTGELFF
length: 19; D: TRBD2; J: TRBJ2-5; size: NA; V: TRBV7-9; DNA: TGTGCCAGCACCAAAGCGGCTAGCGGGAGCCTCAGGTTGAGGGAGACCCAGTACTTC; CDR3: CASTKAASGSLRLRETQYF
length: 15; D: TRBD1; J: TRBJ1-1; size: NA; V: TRBV3-1/TRBV3-2; DNA: TGTGCCAGCAGCCATTTCGGACAGGGATTAGCTGAAGCTTTCTTT; CDR3: CASSHFGQGLAEAFF
length: 14; D: TRBD1; J: TRBJ1-1; size: NA; V: TRBV6-5; DNA: TGTGCCATCATGTCGGGGGACAGGGTGCGAGAAGCTTTCTTT; CDR3: CAIMSGDRVREAFF
length: 14; D: NA; J: TRBJ2-7; size: NA; V: TRBV4-2; DNA: TGTGCCAGCAGCCAGCACGGGGGAAACTACGAGCAGTACTTC; CDR3: CASSQHGGNYEQYF
length: 11; D: NA; J: TRBJ1-2; size: NA; V: TRBV28; DNA: TGTGCCAGCAGCCCCGATTTTCGGTTCACCTTC; CDR3: CASSPDFRFTF
length: 15; D: NA; J: TRBJ1-1; size: NA; V: TRBV2; DNA: TGTGCCAGCAGGCTGGATGGCAGGGGGAACACTGAAGCTTTCTTT; CDR3: CASRLDGRGNTEAFF
length: 11; D: NA; J: TRBJ1-1; size: NA; V: TRBV3-1/TRBV3-2; DNA: TGTGCCAGCAGCCAAGCGCGTGAAGCTTTCTTT; CDR3: CASSQAREAFF
length: 13; D: TRBD1; J: TRBJ1-1; size: NA; V: TRBV6-5; DNA: TGTGCCAGCAGACGACAGGGGTCCACTGAAGCTTTCTTT; CDR3: CASRRQGSTEAFF